This T cell receptor (beta chain) was identified during a study of cytotoxic CD8 clonotypes in ibrutinib-treated CLL. Study at large: Samples showed on average about 240,000 productive templates and 80,000 to 100,000 productive rearrangements.

The V end was cut by 7 bases, the J end by 0 bases, with 14 bases between. The CDR3 totals 15 residues. Looked up from germline, CDR1 is MNHNY and CDR2 is SVGAGI (reference sequence). The table came from immunoSEQ multiplex PCR; TCRdb's copy has only in-frame clones and leaves some out. The repertoire includes 30,000 or so clones, 57% of them detected once, and around 5.1% sits in the top ten. Whole-study results and caveats: Clonality rose at ibrutinib response and fell back toward baseline at progression. Higher circulating CD8+ T-cell counts strongly accompanied higher baseline clonality, above age-matched healthy donors.

For this clone: Its matching antigen is unknown.

The clonotype originates from a human donor with chronic lymphocytic leukemia. This sequence joins TRBV6-6 and TRBJ2-3; possible D gene TRBD2, 5 bases. This specimen consisted of PBMCs, obtained before ibrutinib treatment. The DNA for the CDR3 is TGTGCCAGCAAAAACGGGGATTATAGCACAGATACGCAGTATTTT. Translation: CASKNGDYSTDTQYF.